The following is a T cell receptor beta chain sequence with its context. Its antigen is unidentified. The data derive from a study of T-cell memory formation after mild COVID-19. About the research overall: Each donor largely had its own TCR clusters. General study findings and limits: Prior to infection, memory already included some responding clones, suggesting cross-reactive memory joined. Whether day 37 second-wave clones are SARS-CoV-2-specific was not confirmed. Among contracting clones, CD4+ were mainly CM/EM and CD8+ enriched in EMRA.

Trimming cost V 5 bases and J 4 bases, with 6 bases left between them. Germline CDR1 and CDR2: MDHEN and SYDVKM. The CDR3 is 13 residues long. TCRdb reanalysed the 5' RACE reads using MiXCR and keeps one entry per CDR3 protein. The sample has 300,000 to 400,000 distinct CDR3 sequences, roughly 13% seen once. The sequenced sample consisted of PBMCs or a T cell subset sorted from them (not recorded which). The chain employs TRBV28 and TRBJ1-6; no definite D call. The origin of this receptor is a young man who had mild COVID-19 (a few samples of this study predate the infection). Cell type and time point are not known. The CDR3 region has the DNA TGTGCCAGCAGTGAAGAGTATAATTCACCCCTCCACTTT. It codes for CASSEEYNSPLHF. Based on the CDR3 plus reference TRBV28 and TRBJ1-6, the full variable domain is DVKVTQSSRYLVKRTGEKVFLECVQDMDHENMFWYRQDPGLGLRLIYFSYDVKMKEKGDIPEGYSVSREKKERFSLILESASTNQTSMYLCASSEEYNSPLHFGNGTRLTVT.